The rows below give T cell receptor beta chains drawn from one sample of a study of cytomegalovirus exposure and HLA in healthy donors. Here immunoSEQ multiplex PCR was the method, and the copy in TCRdb shows in-frame clones only, minus some. This sample has roughly 250,000 clones, with around 90% found just once. Sequenced sample: PBMCs. These TCRs come from a young woman in good health and CMV-seronegative. CDR3s include the opening cysteine and the closing phenylalanine or tryptophan. The order of the fields is J gene, V gene, CDR3 length, D gene, clone size, CDR3 protein, CDR3 DNA. The D gene is left open where the match is weak. A row's size may be missing; if present it is once, few, many or a size class.

j_call: TRBJ1-3
v_call: TRBV4-1
cdr3_length: 15
d_call: .
clone_size: .
cdr3_aa: CASSAGTYSGNTIYF
cdr3_nt: TGCGCCAGCAGCGCCGGGACATACTCTGGAAACACCATATATTTT

j_call: TRBJ2-1
v_call: TRBV14
cdr3_length: 16
d_call: .
clone_size: .
cdr3_aa: CASSQLSGEGGNEQFF
cdr3_nt: TGTGCCAGCAGCCAACTTTCCGGAGAGGGTGGCAATGAGCAGTTCTTC

j_call: TRBJ2-5
v_call: TRBV18
cdr3_length: 15
d_call: TRBD1
clone_size: .
cdr3_aa: CASLAGTGGPETQYF
cdr3_nt: TGTGCCAGCTTGGCCGGGACAGGGGGCCCAGAGACCCAGTACTTC

j_call: TRBJ1-3
v_call: TRBV5-6
cdr3_length: 14
d_call: TRBD1
clone_size: .
cdr3_aa: CASSFTGVGNTIYF
cdr3_nt: TGTGCCAGCAGCTTTACAGGGGTGGGAAACACCATATATTTT

j_call: TRBJ2-5
v_call: TRBV7-9
cdr3_length: 16
d_call: TRBD1
clone_size: .
cdr3_aa: CASSLTRDSQQETQYF
cdr3_nt: TGTGCCAGCAGCTTGACCCGGGACAGCCAACAAGAGACCCAGTACTTC

j_call: TRBJ1-1
v_call: TRBV19
cdr3_length: 14
d_call: TRBD1
clone_size: .
cdr3_aa: CATEAGAGGTEAFF
cdr3_nt: TGTGCCACCGAGGCTGGGGCAGGGGGCACTGAAGCTTTCTTT

j_call: TRBJ1-4
v_call: TRBV6-6
cdr3_length: 13
d_call: TRBD1
clone_size: .
cdr3_aa: CASRGQPNEKLFF
cdr3_nt: TGTGCCAGCAGGGGACAGCCTAATGAAAAACTGTTTTTT

j_call: TRBJ1-3
v_call: TRBV30
cdr3_length: 16
d_call: .
clone_size: .
cdr3_aa: CAWSVGGRSSGNTIYF
cdr3_nt: TGTGCCTGGAGTGTAGGGGGACGGAGCTCTGGAAACACCATATATTTT

j_call: TRBJ1-5
v_call: TRBV19
cdr3_length: 15
d_call: TRBD1
clone_size: .
cdr3_aa: CASSMTGSGNQPQHF
cdr3_nt: TGTGCCAGTAGTATGACAGGGTCGGGCAATCAGCCCCAGCATTTT

j_call: TRBJ2-3
v_call: TRBV7-2
cdr3_length: 16
d_call: .
clone_size: .
cdr3_aa: CASSLGSWFATDTQYF
cdr3_nt: TGTGCCAGCAGCTTAGGAAGCTGGTTCGCCACAGATACGCAGTATTTT

j_call: TRBJ2-7
v_call: TRBV7-8
cdr3_length: 13
d_call: TRBD1
clone_size: .
cdr3_aa: CASSSAGGVYVYF
cdr3_nt: TGTGCCAGCAGCTCAGCAGGGGGCGTGTATGTGTACTTC

j_call: TRBJ2-3
v_call: TRBV2
cdr3_length: 15
d_call: TRBD2
clone_size: .
cdr3_aa: CASRNLGTSQDTQYF
cdr3_nt: TGTGCCAGCAGGAACCTCGGGACTAGCCAGGATACGCAGTATTTT

j_call: TRBJ2-7
v_call: TRBV28
cdr3_length: 14
d_call: .
clone_size: .
cdr3_aa: CASSFGSPSYEQYF
cdr3_nt: TGTGCCAGCAGTTTTGGTAGCCCGAGTTACGAGCAGTACTTC

j_call: TRBJ1-5
v_call: TRBV25-1
cdr3_length: 14
d_call: .
clone_size: few
cdr3_aa: CASSPQGTGQPQHF
cdr3_nt: TGTGCCAGCAGCCCGCAGGGGACGGGCCAGCCCCAGCATTTT

j_call: TRBJ2-3
v_call: TRBV6-5
cdr3_length: 14
d_call: .
clone_size: .
cdr3_aa: CASSYGGSTDTQYF
cdr3_nt: TGTGCCAGCAGTTACGGGGGCTCCACAGATACGCAGTATTTT

j_call: TRBJ2-1
v_call: TRBV4-1
cdr3_length: 14
d_call: TRBD1
clone_size: .
cdr3_aa: CASSAPGQGAGQFF
cdr3_nt: TGCGCCAGCAGCGCGCCGGGACAGGGGGCAGGGCAGTTCTTC

j_call: TRBJ1-5
v_call: TRBV4-1
cdr3_length: 15
d_call: .
clone_size: .
cdr3_aa: CASSQDPVSNQPQHF
cdr3_nt: TGCGCCAGCAGCCAAGATCCAGTTAGCAATCAGCCCCAGCATTTT

j_call: TRBJ1-2
v_call: TRBV6-5
cdr3_length: 14
d_call: TRBD1
clone_size: .
cdr3_aa: CASSYSQGAPGYTF
cdr3_nt: TGTGCCAGCAGTTACTCTCAGGGGGCTCCCGGCTACACCTTC

j_call: TRBJ1-2
v_call: TRBV27
cdr3_length: 16
d_call: TRBD1
clone_size: .
cdr3_aa: CASLPATGRFGYGYTF
cdr3_nt: TGTGCCAGCCTCCCTGCGACAGGGCGGTTTGGCTATGGCTACACCTTC

j_call: TRBJ2-7
v_call: TRBV6-5
cdr3_length: 15
d_call: .
clone_size: few
cdr3_aa: CASSYSHDQYYEQYF
cdr3_nt: TGTGCCAGCAGTTACTCACACGATCAGTACTACGAGCAGTACTTC

j_call: TRBJ2-3
v_call: TRBV6-4
cdr3_length: 13
d_call: .
clone_size: few
cdr3_aa: CASSDSETDTQYF
cdr3_nt: TGTGCCAGCAGTGACTCCGAGACAGATACGCAGTATTTT

j_call: TRBJ1-2
v_call: TRBV7-2
cdr3_length: 17
d_call: .
clone_size: .
cdr3_aa: CASSLAVGRGPLYGYTF
cdr3_nt: TGTGCCAGCAGCTTAGCGGTAGGCAGGGGACCCCTCTATGGCTACACCTTC

j_call: TRBJ2-7
v_call: TRBV2
cdr3_length: 16
d_call: TRBD1
clone_size: .
cdr3_aa: CASSALWDRGNYEQYF
cdr3_nt: TGTGCCAGCAGCGCTCTCTGGGACAGGGGGAACTACGAGCAGTACTTC

j_call: TRBJ2-7
v_call: TRBV5-5
cdr3_length: 13
d_call: .
clone_size: .
cdr3_aa: CASSPPGTYEQYF
cdr3_nt: TGTGCCAGCAGCCCCCCGGGTACCTACGAGCAGTACTTC

j_call: TRBJ2-7
v_call: TRBV27
cdr3_length: 15
d_call: .
clone_size: once
cdr3_aa: CASSLQQGGSYEQYF
cdr3_nt: TGTGCCAGCAGTTTACAGCAGGGTGGATCCTACGAGCAGTACTTC

j_call: TRBJ2-2
v_call: TRBV9
cdr3_length: 17
d_call: .
clone_size: .
cdr3_aa: CASSVALIGSGTGELFF
cdr3_nt: TGTGCCAGCAGCGTAGCTCTAATTGGGAGCGGAACCGGGGAGCTGTTTTTT

j_call: TRBJ1-1
v_call: TRBV28
cdr3_length: 16
d_call: .
clone_size: .
cdr3_aa: CASSWGVTVLNTEAFF
cdr3_nt: TGTGCCAGCAGTTGGGGGGTCACGGTACTGAACACTGAAGCTTTCTTT

j_call: TRBJ2-2
v_call: TRBV4-2
cdr3_length: 14
d_call: .
clone_size: .
cdr3_aa: CASRGGVTTGELFF
cdr3_nt: TGTGCCAGCAGAGGGGGGGTTACGACCGGGGAGCTGTTTTTT

j_call: TRBJ1-4
v_call: TRBV4-3
cdr3_length: 14
d_call: TRBD1
clone_size: .
cdr3_aa: CASSPKTGDEKLFF
cdr3_nt: TGCGCCAGCAGCCCTAAAACAGGGGATGAAAAACTGTTTTTT

j_call: TRBJ2-3
v_call: TRBV11-2
cdr3_length: 15
d_call: TRBD1
clone_size: .
cdr3_aa: CASSAQTGGGDTQYF
cdr3_nt: TGTGCCAGCAGCGCCCAGACAGGGGGCGGAGATACGCAGTATTTT

j_call: TRBJ2-1
v_call: TRBV11-3
cdr3_length: 16
d_call: .
clone_size: .
cdr3_aa: CASSSSLVGANNEQFF
cdr3_nt: TGTGCCAGCAGCTCCTCCCTAGTGGGGGCGAACAATGAGCAGTTCTTC

j_call: TRBJ1-5
v_call: TRBV27
cdr3_length: 14
d_call: TRBD1
clone_size: few
cdr3_aa: CASSFGQANQPQHF
cdr3_nt: TGTGCCAGCAGTTTTGGACAGGCCAATCAGCCCCAGCATTTT

j_call: TRBJ2-7
v_call: TRBV5-4
cdr3_length: 17
d_call: TRBD2
clone_size: once
cdr3_aa: CASSLSGGTYPGNEQYF
cdr3_nt: TGTGCCAGCAGCTTGAGCGGGGGGACTTACCCAGGCAACGAGCAGTACTTC

j_call: TRBJ2-2
v_call: TRBV18
cdr3_length: 15
d_call: TRBD1
clone_size: few
cdr3_aa: CASSPGQGNTGELFF
cdr3_nt: TGTGCCAGCTCACCGGGACAGGGGAACACCGGGGAGCTGTTTTTT

j_call: TRBJ2-7
v_call: TRBV28
cdr3_length: 14
d_call: .
clone_size: .
cdr3_aa: CASILYLGAGEQYF
cdr3_nt: TGTGCCAGCATCTTATATTTGGGGGCTGGAGAGCAGTACTTC

j_call: TRBJ2-4
v_call: TRBV28
cdr3_length: 20
d_call: TRBD2
clone_size: .
cdr3_aa: CASSPSLSSGGRIAKNIQYF
cdr3_nt: TGTGCCAGCAGTCCCTCGCTCTCTAGCGGGGGGCGTATAGCCAAAAACATTCAGTACTTC

j_call: TRBJ1-2
v_call: TRBV6-1
cdr3_length: 14
d_call: .
clone_size: .
cdr3_aa: CASSESGPWGGYTF
cdr3_nt: TGTGCCAGCAGTGAAAGCGGCCCCTGGGGTGGCTACACCTTC

j_call: TRBJ1-2
v_call: TRBV5-1
cdr3_length: 13
d_call: .
clone_size: .
cdr3_aa: CASSLSSGEGYTF
cdr3_nt: TGCGCCAGCAGCTTGAGTTCGGGGGAAGGCTACACCTTC

j_call: TRBJ2-7
v_call: TRBV19
cdr3_length: 15
d_call: .
clone_size: .
cdr3_aa: CASSTNAISSYEQYF
cdr3_nt: TGTGCCAGTAGTACGAACGCCATTTCTAGCTACGAGCAGTACTTC

j_call: TRBJ1-2
v_call: TRBV7-2
cdr3_length: 14
d_call: .
clone_size: .
cdr3_aa: CASSWVEVNYGYTF
cdr3_nt: TGTGCCAGCAGCTGGGTCGAGGTAAACTATGGCTACACCTTC

j_call: TRBJ2-5
v_call: TRBV19
cdr3_length: 16
d_call: TRBD2
clone_size: .
cdr3_aa: CASRPTSVGYQETQYF
cdr3_nt: TGTGCCAGTAGACCTACTAGCGTTGGCTACCAAGAGACCCAGTACTTC

j_call: TRBJ2-3
v_call: TRBV9
cdr3_length: 14
d_call: .
clone_size: .
cdr3_aa: CASSVRRGKDTQYF
cdr3_nt: TGTGCCAGCAGCGTGAGGCGGGGTAAGGATACGCAGTATTTT

j_call: TRBJ1-6
v_call: TRBV19
cdr3_length: 14
d_call: TRBD1
clone_size: few
cdr3_aa: CASRYGTGASPLHF
cdr3_nt: TGTGCCAGTAGGTACGGGACAGGGGCTTCACCCCTCCACTTT

j_call: TRBJ1-2
v_call: TRBV10-2
cdr3_length: 15
d_call: TRBD1
clone_size: once
cdr3_aa: CASSESRQGAYGYTF
cdr3_nt: TGCGCCAGCAGTGAGTCAAGACAGGGGGCTTATGGCTACACCTTC

j_call: TRBJ2-7
v_call: TRBV28
cdr3_length: 14
d_call: TRBD2
clone_size: .
cdr3_aa: CASTTSGGRYEQYF
cdr3_nt: TGTGCCAGCACAACTAGCGGGGGCCGCTACGAGCAGTACTTC

j_call: TRBJ1-5
v_call: TRBV19
cdr3_length: 18
d_call: .
clone_size: .
cdr3_aa: CASSISPMRLGSNQPQHF
cdr3_nt: TGTGCCAGTAGTATAAGTCCCATGAGGCTAGGCAGCAATCAGCCCCAGCATTTT

j_call: TRBJ2-7
v_call: TRBV28
cdr3_length: 19
d_call: TRBD2
clone_size: .
cdr3_aa: CASSLYMGSSGGISYEQYF
cdr3_nt: TGTGCCAGCAGTCTTTATATGGGTAGTAGCGGGGGAATATCCTACGAGCAGTACTTC

j_call: TRBJ1-4
v_call: TRBV5-1
cdr3_length: 15
d_call: TRBD1
clone_size: .
cdr3_aa: CASSLAGTGGEKLFF
cdr3_nt: TGCGCCAGCAGCTTGGCCGGGACAGGGGGAGAAAAACTGTTTTTT

j_call: TRBJ2-3
v_call: TRBV4-3
cdr3_length: 19
d_call: TRBD2
clone_size: .
cdr3_aa: CASSQVTSGGALYSDTQYF
cdr3_nt: TGCGCCAGCAGCCAAGTGACTAGCGGGGGGGCCCTTTACTCCGATACGCAGTATTTT

j_call: TRBJ2-5
v_call: TRBV11-2
cdr3_length: 15
d_call: .
clone_size: .
cdr3_aa: CASSLLAETLETQYF
cdr3_nt: TGTGCCAGCAGCCTCCTGGCGGAGACCCTGGAGACCCAGTACTTC

j_call: TRBJ2-7
v_call: TRBV5-6
cdr3_length: 15
d_call: .
clone_size: .
cdr3_aa: CASSLFGKSSYEQYF
cdr3_nt: TGTGCCAGCAGCTTGTTTGGTAAGAGCTCCTACGAGCAGTACTTC

j_call: TRBJ1-1
v_call: TRBV4-1
cdr3_length: 15
d_call: TRBD1
clone_size: .
cdr3_aa: CASSQIDRADTEAFF
cdr3_nt: TGCGCCAGCAGCCAAATAGACAGGGCGGACACTGAAGCTTTCTTT

j_call: TRBJ2-3
v_call: TRBV4-1
cdr3_length: 22
d_call: TRBD2
clone_size: .
cdr3_aa: CASSPLGLMLAGTPEHTDTQYF
cdr3_nt: TGCGCCAGCAGCCCCTTGGGTCTAATGCTAGCGGGGACTCCAGAGCACACAGATACGCAGTATTTT

j_call: TRBJ2-7
v_call: TRBV5-4
cdr3_length: 13
d_call: .
clone_size: .
cdr3_aa: CASSLALAVEQYF
cdr3_nt: TGTGCCAGCAGCTTGGCCCTAGCTGTCGAGCAGTACTTC

j_call: TRBJ1-3
v_call: TRBV10-3
cdr3_length: 15
d_call: .
clone_size: .
cdr3_aa: CAISEGGARGNTIYF
cdr3_nt: TGTGCCATCAGTGAAGGGGGGGCGCGGGGAAACACCATATATTTT

j_call: TRBJ1-2
v_call: TRBV28
cdr3_length: 13
d_call: .
clone_size: .
cdr3_aa: CASRPRVNYGYTF
cdr3_nt: TGTGCCAGCAGACCCAGGGTAAACTATGGCTACACCTTC

j_call: TRBJ2-5
v_call: TRBV2
cdr3_length: 12
d_call: .
clone_size: .
cdr3_aa: CASRDSLETQYF
cdr3_nt: TGTGCCAGCAGGGACAGTCTGGAGACCCAGTACTTC

j_call: TRBJ1-4
v_call: TRBV6-1
cdr3_length: 11
d_call: .
clone_size: .
cdr3_aa: CASKRGEKLFF
cdr3_nt: TGTGCCAGCAAAAGGGGGGAAAAACTGTTTTTT

j_call: TRBJ1-3
v_call: TRBV25-1
cdr3_length: 13
d_call: .
clone_size: .
cdr3_aa: CATGNGDGNTIYF
cdr3_nt: TGTGCCACCGGCAACGGAGACGGAAACACCATATATTTT